A selection of T cell receptor beta chains follows, all from one sample in a study of blood T cell repertoires in COVID-19. TCRdb keeps only in-frame clones here, not all; method: immunoSEQ multiplex PCR. The sample has 100,000 or so clones, approximately 89% seen once. Sequenced sample: peripheral blood. The source is a man in his sixties with acute or convalescent COVID-19. Each CDR3 is given with its conserved first and last residue. The D gene is left open where the match is weak. Only part of the rows carry a size: once, few, many, or a class if the clone is expanded.

V gene	D gene	J gene	clone size	CDR3 protein	CDR3 DNA
TRBV28	.	TRBJ1-3	.	CASSPPHRLGNTIYF	TGTGCCAGCAGTCCACCTCACAGGCTTGGAAACACCATATATTTT
TRBV7-8	.	TRBJ2-2	.	CASRASGSAGELFF	TGTGCCAGCAGAGCATCAGGGTCCGCCGGGGAGCTGTTTTTT
TRBV2	TRBD1	TRBJ1-2	.	CASKGQSNYGYTF	TGTGCCAGCAAGGGACAGAGCAACTATGGCTACACCTTC
TRBV7-2	TRBD1	TRBJ1-5	.	CASSPRTGEGQPQHF	TGTGCCAGCAGCCCCCGGACAGGGGAGGGTCAGCCCCAGCATTTT
TRBV14	.	TRBJ1-2	.	CASSQGTGYGYTF	TGTGCCAGCAGCCAAGGGACGGGATATGGCTACACCTTC
TRBV7-9	.	TRBJ1-1	once	CASSPGTLNTEAFF	TGTGCCAGCAGCCCTGGGACATTAAACACTGAAGCTTTCTTT
TRBV5-4	TRBD1	TRBJ2-5	.	CASSLAGTVQETQYF	TGTGCCAGCAGCTTGGCCGGGACAGTTCAAGAGACCCAGTACTTC
TRBV18	.	TRBJ1-2	.	CASSPQEDYGYTF	TGTGCCAGCTCACCCCAGGAGGACTATGGCTACACCTTC
TRBV2	.	TRBJ1-5	.	CASSVSPGDQPQHF	TGTGCCAGCAGTGTCTCTCCGGGGGATCAGCCCCAGCATTTT
TRBV11-2	.	TRBJ1-6	.	CASSRQGRDNSPLHF	TGTGCCAGCAGCCGTCAGGGGCGAGATAATTCACCCCTCCACTTT
TRBV30	.	TRBJ2-5	.	CAWSRGGKETQYF	TGTGCCTGGAGTAGGGGGGGTAAAGAGACCCAGTACTTC
TRBV3-1/TRBV3-2	TRBD2	TRBJ2-1	.	CASSQGGAGVYEQFF	TGTGCCAGCAGCCAGGGGGGAGCGGGAGTCTATGAGCAGTTCTTC
TRBV2	.	TRBJ1-1	once	CASSEYLNTEAFF	TGTGCCAGCAGTGAATACTTGAACACTGAAGCTTTCTTT
TRBV19	.	TRBJ1-5	.	CASSIDRDQPQHF	TGTGCCAGTAGTATAGATCGGGATCAGCCCCAGCATTTT
TRBV4-1	.	TRBJ1-2	.	CASSQVFAGGYTF	TGCGCCAGCAGCCAAGTTTTCGCGGGAGGCTACACCTTC
TRBV4-1	.	TRBJ2-6	.	CASSPSGANVLTF	TGCGCCAGCAGCCCGAGCGGGGCCAACGTCCTGACTTTC
TRBV5-1	TRBD1	TRBJ1-2	.	CASSLGDRNYGYTF	TGCGCCAGCAGCTTGGGGGACAGAAACTATGGCTACACCTTC
TRBV2	TRBD2	TRBJ2-1	few	CASNGLAGGPSSGEQFF	TGTGCCAGCAACGGACTAGCGGGAGGGCCCTCGTCTGGTGAGCAGTTCTTC
TRBV5-4	TRBD2	TRBJ2-1	.	CASSLGSGGGLINEQFF	TGTGCCAGCAGCTTGGGTAGCGGGGGGGGTTTAATCAATGAGCAGTTCTTC
TRBV3-1/TRBV3-2	.	TRBJ2-7	.	CASSQGREFVSYEQYF	TGTGCCAGCAGCCAAGGACGGGAGTTTGTCTCCTACGAGCAGTACTTC
TRBV29-1	.	TRBJ1-3	.	CSVTANSGNTIYF	TGCAGCGTTACAGCCAACTCTGGAAACACCATATATTTT
TRBV19	TRBD1	TRBJ1-4	.	CASSPDRESNEKLFF	TGTGCCAGTAGTCCCGACAGGGAATCTAATGAAAAACTGTTTTTT
TRBV29-1	.	TRBJ1-2	.	CSVDRASYGYTF	TGCAGCGTTGACAGGGCGAGTTATGGCTACACCTTC
TRBV24-1	.	TRBJ2-5	.	CATSDGGAGQETQYF	TGTGCCACCAGTGATGGAGGGGCAGGGCAAGAGACCCAGTACTTC
TRBV5-6	TRBD1	TRBJ2-6	.	CASSHNRDRGEGGANVLTF	TGTGCCAGCAGCCATAACAGGGACAGGGGGGAAGGTGGGGCCAACGTCCTGACTTTC
TRBV3-1/TRBV3-2	.	TRBJ1-4	.	CASSQVGTAGVGKLFF	TGTGCCAGCAGCCAGGTGGGGACCGCAGGGGTTGGAAAACTGTTTTTT
TRBV5-5	.	TRBJ1-1	.	CASSLVGRNTEAFF	TGTGCCAGCAGCTTGGTTGGCAGAAACACTGAAGCTTTCTTT
TRBV4-1	TRBD1	TRBJ2-1	.	CASKGTGYNEQFF	TGCGCCAGCAAAGGGACAGGGTACAATGAGCAGTTCTTC
TRBV18	.	TRBJ2-1	.	CASSQTRSSYNEQFF	TGTGCCAGCTCCCAGACTAGAAGCTCCTACAATGAGCAGTTCTTC
TRBV4-1	.	TRBJ1-5	.	CASSWDKNSNQPQHF	TGCGCCAGCAGCTGGGACAAAAATAGCAATCAGCCCCAGCATTTT
TRBV2	TRBD2	TRBJ2-3	.	CASRDTPGLAVTDTQYF	TGTGCCAGCAGAGACACACCGGGACTAGCGGTTACAGATACGCAGTATTTT
TRBV15	.	TRBJ1-1	.	CATRAGVGTEAFF	TGTGCCACCAGAGCAGGGGTAGGCACTGAAGCTTTCTTT
TRBV5-4	.	TRBJ2-2	once	CASSLMGQGNTGELFF	TGTGCCAGCAGCTTAATGGGTCAGGGGAACACCGGGGAGCTGTTTTTT
TRBV9	TRBD2	TRBJ2-3	.	CASSVKGLAGGYTDTQYF	TGTGCCAGCAGCGTCAAGGGACTAGCGGGAGGGTACACAGATACGCAGTATTTT
TRBV7-9	.	TRBJ1-2	.	CASSPGLSYGYTF	TGTGCCAGCAGCCCGGGACTGTCGTATGGCTACACCTTC
TRBV19	.	TRBJ1-1	few	CASSAEPPEAFF	TGTGCCAGTAGTGCGGAGCCCCCTGAAGCTTTCTTT
TRBV12-3/TRBV12-4	.	TRBJ2-6	.	CASSLGANVLTF	TGTGCCAGCAGTCTTGGGGCCAACGTCCTGACTTTC
TRBV3-1/TRBV3-2	.	TRBJ1-3	.	CASSQDLTARSGNTIYF	TGTGCCAGCAGCCAAGATCTGACAGCGCGCTCTGGAAACACCATATATTTT
TRBV6-1	.	TRBJ1-2	.	CASSEAGVYGYTF	TGTGCCAGCAGTGAAGCAGGGGTCTATGGCTACACCTTC
TRBV11-3	.	TRBJ1-1	.	CASSPGVGRDTEAFF	TGTGCCAGCAGTCCAGGGGTCGGGCGGGACACTGAAGCTTTCTTT
TRBV2	TRBD1	TRBJ1-2	.	CASSDTGGAGNYGYTF	TGTGCCAGCAGTGATACAGGGGGGGCAGGCAACTATGGCTACACCTTC